These 8 T cell receptor beta chains were sequenced from one sample in a study of T cell responses to AZD1222 COVID-19 vaccine. Using immunoSEQ multiplex PCR, the repertoire was profiled, and TCRdb retains in-frame clones only, with some absent. The table lists 150,000 to 200,000 clones, 87% of them singletons, with 2.5% to 3% in the top ten. The starting material was peripheral blood, obtained on day 0 of MenACWY control vaccination. These receptors were taken from an adult in good health.

The chain carries TRBV2 and TRBJ2-7, with a tentative D call TRBD2 (6 bases). With 5 bases removed from V and 4 bases from J, the gap between germline ends came to 30 bases. This CDR3 spans 19 amino acids. The germline gives CDR1 SNHLY, CDR2 FYNNEI. DNA of the CDR3: TGTGCCAGCAGTTCCTCGGTTAGCGGAACCGTCGGGGCCATATACGAGCAGTACTTC. It codes for CASSSSVSGTVGAIYEQYF.

V gene TRBV12-3 or TRBV12-4 combines with J gene TRBJ1-2; 7 bases map to TRBD1. The CDR3 contains 13 residues. Germline trimming cut 3 bases from V and 4 bases from J; bases unmatched to any gene: 2. The CDR3 here is CASSLRDSYGYTF. Written as DNA, the CDR3 is TGTGCCAGCAGTTTGAGGGACAGCTATGGCTACACCTTC.

As to this clone: Other DNA sequences of this sample code for an identical CDR3. The J gene is TRBJ1-1, the V gene TRBV5-1, with D tentatively TRBD1 (5 bases). V lost 4 bases and J lost 1, with 11 bases in between. Germline assignment: CDR1 SGHRS and CDR2 YFSETQ. CDR3 length: 14 amino acids. In DNA, the CDR3 is TGCGCCAGCAGCCCCGGGACGGCGAACACTGAAGCTTTCTTT. It specifies CASSPGTANTEAFF.

The V call is TRBV28, the J call TRBJ1-1; D unclear. V was clipped by 6 bases and J by 7 bases, with 12 bases between them. CDR3 size: 12 residues. Per the germline V gene, CDR1 is MDHEN and CDR2 is SYDVKM. The CDR3 region is CASSSLGGEAFF. The CDR3 region has the DNA TGTGCCAGCAGCTCCCTCGGCGGTGAAGCTTTCTTT. Full variable domain (missing parts from reference TRBV28 and TRBJ1-1): DVKVTQSSRYLVKRTGEKVFLECVQDMDHENMFWYRQDPGLGLRLIYFSYDVKMKEKGDIPEGYSVSREKKERFSLILESASTNQTSMYLCASSSLGGEAFFGQGTRLTVV.

V and J are TRBV6-5 and TRBJ1-2, with 7 bases lining up with TRBD1. CDR3 size: 14 residues. Trimming removed 6 bases from V and 7 bases from J; junction bases left unmatched: 11. The germline CDR1 and CDR2 sequences are MNHEY and SVGAGI. The DNA of the CDR3 is TGTGCCAGCAGCCGACTCGACAGGGCCAGTGGCTACACCTTC. Protein: CASSRLDRASGYTF.

The V call is TRBV5-4, the J call TRBJ2-1; D not resolved. The CDR3 has 14 amino acids. The germline gives CDR1 SGHNT, CDR2 YYREEE (reference sequence). The V end lost 0 bases, the J end lost 0 bases, and 4 bases lay between the germline ends. The CDR3 loop reads CASSLDPSYNEQFF. The CDR3 region has the DNA TGTGCCAGCAGCTTGGACCCCTCCTACAATGAGCAGTTCTTC.

The V gene is TRBV6-5, the J gene TRBJ1-1, with a tentative D call TRBD1 (5 bases). The CDR3 has 16 amino acids. V gave up 3 bases and J gave up 0 bases, with 14 bases separating them. CDR1 and CDR2 (germline): MNHEY, SVGAGI. CDR3 sequence reads: CASSYQGTAMNTEAFF. The CDR3 coding sequence is TGTGCCAGCAGTTATCAGGGAACGGCCATGAACACTGAAGCTTTCTTT.

This sequence joins TRBV28 and TRBJ2-5, with a weak D call TRBD1 (6 bases). This CDR3 has 13 residues. Trimming cost V 5 bases and J 2 bases, with 9 bases left between them. Germline CDR1 is MDHEN and CDR2 is SYDVKM. The CDR3 nucleotides are TGTGCCAGCAGTCCGGGACAACAAGAGACCCAGTACTTC. It codes for CASSPGQQETQYF.